This T cell receptor (beta chain) was sequenced in a study of blood T cell repertoires in COVID-19. Study context: PBMCs, B-cell-depleted T cells, or T cells were the source of the cDNA or gDNA that made up the material.

Per the germline V gene, CDR1 is SGHNT and CDR2 is YYREEE (reference sequence). The CDR3 length is 13 residues. With 5 bases clipped from V and 5 bases from J, the junction kept 3 bases outside the gene matches. This clone was seen just once. Authors' data handling: Researchers report that nucleated cell counts were estimated from reference gene primer amplification. The repertoire was sequenced with immunoSEQ multiplex PCR; TCRdb's copy has only in-frame clones and lacks some. Clonal size and the V and J genes are those of that table, whereas D and trimming came from the DNA. In the table there are 150,000 to 200,000 clones, approximately 80% of which are singletons.

The source is a human donor in a cohort sampled during active COVID-19. Sample: peripheral blood. J is TRBJ2-1 and V is TRBV5-4; 8 nucleotides match TRBD2. This CDR3 reads CASSGTRHNEQFF. The DNA for the CDR3 is TGTGCCAGCAGTGGGACTAGACACAATGAGCAGTTCTTC.